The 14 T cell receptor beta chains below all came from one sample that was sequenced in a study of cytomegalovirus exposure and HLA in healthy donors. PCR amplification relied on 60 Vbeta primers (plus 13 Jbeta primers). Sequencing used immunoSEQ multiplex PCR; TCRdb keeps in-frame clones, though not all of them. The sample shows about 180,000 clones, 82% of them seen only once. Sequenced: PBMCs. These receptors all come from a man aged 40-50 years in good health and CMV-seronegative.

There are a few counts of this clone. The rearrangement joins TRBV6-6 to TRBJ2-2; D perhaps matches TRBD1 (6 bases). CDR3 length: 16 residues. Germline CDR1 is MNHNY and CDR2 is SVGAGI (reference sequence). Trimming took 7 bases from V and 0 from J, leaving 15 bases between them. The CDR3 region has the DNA TGTGCCAGCACCCGAAGGGGGATTTCGAACACCGGGGAGCTGTTTTTT. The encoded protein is CASTRRGISNTGELFF.

The CDR3, as DNA: TGTGCCAGCAGCTTAGCAACAGGGGGCACAGATACGCAGTATTTT. Residues: CASSLATGGTDTQYF. The chain is built from TRBV7-8 and TRBJ2-3; TRBD1 agrees at 7 bases. Unmatched junction bases numbered 1, after V lost 0 bases and J lost 1 base. Germline V gene lookup returns CDR1 SGHVS and CDR2 FQNEAQ. The CDR3 contains 15 residues.

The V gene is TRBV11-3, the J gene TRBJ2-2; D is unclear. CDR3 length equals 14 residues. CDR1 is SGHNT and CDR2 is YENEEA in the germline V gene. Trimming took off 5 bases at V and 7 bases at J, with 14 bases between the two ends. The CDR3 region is CASSPLVRDGELFF. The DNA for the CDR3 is TGTGCCAGCAGCCCCCTTGTCCGCGACGGGGAGCTGTTTTTT.

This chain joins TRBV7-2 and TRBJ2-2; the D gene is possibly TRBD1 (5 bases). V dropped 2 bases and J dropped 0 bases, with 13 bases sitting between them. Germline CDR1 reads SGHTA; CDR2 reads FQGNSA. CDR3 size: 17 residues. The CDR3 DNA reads TGTGCCAGCAGCTTAACATTTGGGGCCCCGAACACCGGGGAGCTGTTTTTT. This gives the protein CASSLTFGAPNTGELFF. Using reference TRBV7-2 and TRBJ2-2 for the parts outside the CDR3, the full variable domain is GAGVSQSPSNKVTEKGKDVELRCDPISGHTALYWYRQSLGQGLEFLIYFQGNSAPDKSGLPSDRFSAERTGGSVSTLTIQRTQQEDSAVYLCASSLTFGAPNTGELFFGEGSRLTVL.

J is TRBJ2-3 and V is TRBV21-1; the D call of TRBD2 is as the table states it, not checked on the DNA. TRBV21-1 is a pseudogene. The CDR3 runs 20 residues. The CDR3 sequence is CASSPRRDPQTPPHTDTQYF. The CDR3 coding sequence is TGTGCCAGCAGCCCCCGCCGGGATCCACAAACGCCACCCCACACAGATACGCAGTATTTT.

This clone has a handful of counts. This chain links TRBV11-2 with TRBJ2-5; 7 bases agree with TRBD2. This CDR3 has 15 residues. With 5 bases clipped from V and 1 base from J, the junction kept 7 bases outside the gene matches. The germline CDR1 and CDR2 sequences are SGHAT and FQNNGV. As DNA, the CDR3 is TGTGCCAGCAGCGGATCCGGGACTACCCAAGAGACCCAGTACTTC. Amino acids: CASSGSGTTQETQYF.

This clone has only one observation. CDR3 sequence: CASSLASDRVGKNTEAFF. CDR3 bases: TGTGCCAGCAGCTTAGCATCTGACAGGGTGGGCAAGAACACTGAAGCTTTCTTT. The gene calls are TRBV11-3 and TRBJ1-1, with 7 nucleotides matching TRBD1. CDR1 and CDR2 (germline): SGHNT, YENEEA. This CDR3 contains 18 residues. J gave up 1 base and V 1 base, and 12 bases lay outside the gene matches.

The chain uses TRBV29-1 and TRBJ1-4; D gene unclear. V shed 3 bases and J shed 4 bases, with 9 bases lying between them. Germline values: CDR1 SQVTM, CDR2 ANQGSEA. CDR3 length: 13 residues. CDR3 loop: CSVDRRDNEKLFF. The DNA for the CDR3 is TGCAGCGTTGACCGCCGGGATAATGAAAAACTGTTTTTT.

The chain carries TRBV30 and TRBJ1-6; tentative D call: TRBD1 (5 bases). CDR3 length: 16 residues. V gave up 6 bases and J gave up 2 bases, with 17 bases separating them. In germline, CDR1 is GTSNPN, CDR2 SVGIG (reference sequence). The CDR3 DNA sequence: TGTGCCTGTATCTCTGGGGGGAACCCCTATAATTCACCCCTCCACTTT. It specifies CACISGGNPYNSPLHF.

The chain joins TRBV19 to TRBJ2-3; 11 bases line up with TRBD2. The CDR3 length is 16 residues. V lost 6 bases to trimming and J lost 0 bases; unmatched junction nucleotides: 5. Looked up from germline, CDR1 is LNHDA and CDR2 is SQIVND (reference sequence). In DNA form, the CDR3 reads TGTGCCAGTAGCCGACTAGCGGGGACCAGCACAGATACGCAGTATTTT. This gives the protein CASSRLAGTSTDTQYF.

CDR3 bases: TGTGCCAGCATGACAGGGAACTCTAACTATGGCTACACCTTC. It encodes CASMTGNSNYGYTF. This chain joins TRBV2 and TRBJ1-2, with TRBD1 matching over 7 bases. The V segment lost 7 bases and the J segment 0 bases; nucleotides outside the gene matches: 5. This CDR3 has 14 amino acids. Per germline, CDR1 SNHLY and CDR2 FYNNEI.

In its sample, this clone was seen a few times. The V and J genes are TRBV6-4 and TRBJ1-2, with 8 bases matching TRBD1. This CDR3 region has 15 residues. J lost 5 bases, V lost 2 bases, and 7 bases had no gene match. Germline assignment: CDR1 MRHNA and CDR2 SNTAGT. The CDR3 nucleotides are TGTGCCAGCAGTGACGATACAGGGGGAGCATATGGCTACACCTTC. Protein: CASSDDTGGAYGYTF.

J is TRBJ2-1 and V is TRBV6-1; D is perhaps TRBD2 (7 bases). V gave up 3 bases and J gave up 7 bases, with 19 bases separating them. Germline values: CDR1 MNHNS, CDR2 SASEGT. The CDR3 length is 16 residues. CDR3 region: CASSEGLGGGENEQFF. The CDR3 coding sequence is TGTGCCAGCAGTGAGGGGTTGGGGGGGGGCGAAAATGAGCAGTTCTTC.

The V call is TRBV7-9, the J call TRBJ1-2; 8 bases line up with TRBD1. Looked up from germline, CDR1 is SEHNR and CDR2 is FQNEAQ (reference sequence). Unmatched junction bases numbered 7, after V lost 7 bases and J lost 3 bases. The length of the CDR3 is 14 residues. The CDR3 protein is CASTTGGGYYGYTF. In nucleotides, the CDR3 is TGTGCCAGCACCACAGGGGGGGGGTACTATGGCTACACCTTC.